Below are 11 T cell receptor beta chains sequenced from a single sample in a study of shared clonotypes between healthy human individuals. The naive CD8 population came from CD45RO-negative cells selected for CCR7, without terminally differentiated effector memory CD45RA+ cells. Sequenced by immunoSEQ multiplex PCR; TCRdb stores in-frame clones only, minus some. The table includes around 600,000 clones, 95% detected once. Specimen: naive CD8+ T cells sorted from blood. The receptors originated from a woman in her twenties or thirties in good health.

For this clone: Other DNA sequences in the same sample also yield this CDR3. The chain links TRBV27 to TRBJ2-5; D is unclear. Trimming pared 5 bases from V and 5 bases from J, leaving 3 bases between. The CDR3 length is 10 residues. Germline CDR1 MNHEY, CDR2 SMNVEV (reference sequence). The CDR3: CASSLETQYF. The CDR3 DNA sequence: TGTGCCAGCAGTCTGGAGACCCAGTACTTC.

In the case of this clone: One end of the junction does not line up with germline, which may come from a read error. The CDR3: CANSLWGDYGYTF. The CDR3 region has the DNA TGTGCCAACAGTCTTTGGGGCGACTATGGCTACACCTTC. The chain uses TRBV27 and TRBJ1-2; maybe TRBD1 (5 bases). This CDR3 contains 13 residues. Per germline, CDR1 MNHEY and CDR2 SMNVEV (reference sequence).

The chain links TRBV5-1 to TRBJ2-7; 10 bases map to TRBD2. The CDR3 consists of 15 residues. The junction had 3 bases not matched to a gene; V was cut back by 0 bases and J by 3 bases. Germline loops: CDR1 SGHRS, CDR2 YFSETQ. DNA for the CDR3: TGCGCCAGCAGCTTGGTACTAGCGGGGAACTACGAGCAGTACTTC. Translated, it gives CASSLVLAGNYEQYF.

The chain combines TRBV11-2 with TRBJ2-7, with 8 bases that match TRBD2. The CDR3 has 14 residues. V was clipped by 3 bases and J by 3 bases; unmatched bases: 4. In germline, CDR1 is SGHAT, CDR2 FQNNGV. The CDR3 DNA sequence: TGTGCCAGCAGCTTTAGCGGGGCCGACTACGAGCAGTACTTC. Its translation: CASSFSGADYEQYF.

In this sample, this clone turned up once. The V call is TRBV6-1, the J call TRBJ1-1, with D perhaps TRBD1 (5 bases). V dropped 6 bases and J dropped 4 bases, with 9 bases sitting between them. The germline V gene encodes CDR1 MNHNS and CDR2 SASEGT. This CDR3 region has 12 residues. The CDR3, as DNA: TGTGCCAGCAGGGGACCGGGCACTGAAGCTTTCTTT. Amino acid sequence: CASRGPGTEAFF.

The V gene is TRBV6-1, the J gene TRBJ1-1; a weak D match, TRBD1 (5 bases). The V gene lost 0 bases and the J gene lost 7 bases, with 18 bases spanning the gap. The CDR3 has 16 residues. Germline lookup yields CDR1 MNHNS and CDR2 SASEGT. Written as DNA, the CDR3 is TGTGCCAGCAGTGAAGCCCCCGGCGGGGCGGGTGGTGAAGCTTTCTTT. It encodes CASSEAPGGAGGEAFF.

The genes are TRBV19 and TRBJ1-1; D not resolved. The CDR3 runs to 13 residues. Trimming removed 10 bases from V and 6 bases from J, with 18 bases in between. Germline values: CDR1 LNHDA, CDR2 SQIVND (reference sequence). The DNA for the CDR3 is TGTGCCAATAAAACCCAGTGGAGGCCTGAAGCTTTCTTT. Translation: CANKTQWRPEAFF.

The chain carries TRBV5-1 and TRBJ2-2; no reliable D call. V gave up 5 bases and J gave up 3 bases, with 8 bases separating them. The V gene's germline CDR1 is SGHRS and CDR2 YFSETQ. This CDR3 comprises 13 residues. CDR3 protein: CASSRIDTGELFF. Here the CDR3 DNA reads TGCGCCAGCAGTAGGATTGACACCGGGGAGCTGTTTTTT.

The chain joins TRBV28 to TRBJ2-5, with unresolved D. Per the germline V gene, CDR1 is MDHEN and CDR2 is SYDVKM. The CDR3 covers 14 residues. V was pared by 5 bases and J by 5 bases, with 15 bases between. The CDR3 coding sequence is TGTGCCAGCAGTCAGACGATGGGTTGGGAGACCCAGTACTTC. Amino acid sequence: CASSQTMGWETQYF.

The gene calls are TRBV6-5 and TRBJ2-7; no clear D gene. Between the trimmed V and J ends, which lost 1 base and 1 base, there was a span of 8 bases. Per germline, CDR1 MNHEY and CDR2 SVGAGI. The CDR3 loop spans 14 amino acids. The DNA for the CDR3 is TGTGCCAGCAGTTACTGGGAAGGATCCTACGAGCAGTACTTC. As protein: CASSYWEGSYEQYF.

The chain links TRBV30 to TRBJ1-4; 9 positions match TRBD1. Germline V gives CDR1 GTSNPN, CDR2 SVGIG (reference sequence). V shed 2 bases, J shed 17 bases, and the junction held 6 bases outside the gene matches. The CDR3 spans 11 residues. CDR3 region: CAWSSGTGYFF. The CDR3 nucleotides read TGTGCCTGGAGTTCCGGGACAGGGTATTTTTTT.